This TCR beta chain was retrieved from a study of T-cell reconstitution after alpha-beta-depleted transplantation in children. General observations from the study: It was reported that alpha-beta T cells came from several hundred expanded graft clones (about two months after transplant). It was surviving recipient T cells and thymic progenitors that gave some patients high TCRbeta diversity at day 60.

Unique molecular identifiers featured in how the TCRbeta library was prepared. TCRdb ran MiXCR on the PCR reads and lists one entry per CDR3 protein. The sample gives 95,000 to 150,000 distinct CDR3 sequences, 23% of which show up once; under 12% is in the top ten. The germline V gene has CDR1 SGHTA and CDR2 FQGNSA. CDR3 length: 17 residues. Trimming removed 4 bases from V and 3 bases from J, with 18 bases in between. The sample holds many counts of this clonotype. Its antigen is not known. This chain connects TRBV7-2 to TRBJ2-2, with D uncertain. The sequence was collected from a male patient aged 2 to 9 who had a stem cell transplant for chronic granulomatous disease, so the T cells may come from the graft donor. The starting material was PBMCs, mostly from graft donor cells, obtained 180 days after TCRalphabeta/CD19-depleted stem cell transplant. CDR3 residues: CASSSPNLRWDTGELFF. The CDR3 coding sequence is TGTGCCAGCAGCTCGCCAAACCTTCGTTGGGACACCGGGGAGCTGTTTTTT.